The 21 T cell receptor beta chains below were found in one sample sequenced in a study of blood T cell repertoires in COVID-19. Generated by immunoSEQ multiplex PCR, the TCRdb table keeps only in-frame clones and is missing some. The table has approximately 300,000 clones, about nine tenths seen once; the top ten hold around 4.8%. What was sequenced was PBMCs or T cells enriched from blood (not recorded which). The receptors were gathered from a man aged 55 to 70 who had recovered from COVID-19.

The chain links TRBV7-9 to TRBJ2-7; 7 bases map to TRBD2. CDR1 is SEHNR and CDR2 is FQNEAQ in the germline V gene (reference sequence). This CDR3 spans 14 amino acids. The V segment lost 1 base and the J segment 5 bases; nucleotides outside the gene matches: 5. This CDR3 is CASSLGGSNNEQYF. CDR3 DNA sequence: TGTGCCAGCAGCTTAGGCGGGAGTAACAACGAGCAGTACTTC.

J is TRBJ1-6 and V is TRBV4-3; the D is unclear. Per the germline V gene, CDR1 is LGHNA and CDR2 is YSLEER. This CDR3 region has 14 residues. Deletions cut 0 bases from V and 9 bases from J, with 9 bases between. The CDR3 loop reads CASSQDPSISPLHF. Written as DNA, the CDR3 is TGCGCCAGCAGCCAAGATCCGTCTATTTCACCCCTCCACTTT.

The chain uses TRBV28 and TRBJ1-2; TRBD1 matches at 8 bases. The V and J ends lost 4 bases and 2 bases, in that order; junction bases with no gene match: 12. This CDR3 contains 17 residues. Germline assignment: CDR1 MDHEN and CDR2 SYDVKM. CDR3: CASSSRYGTGMNYGYTF. The CDR3 DNA is TGTGCCAGCAGTTCTCGATATGGGACAGGCATGAACTATGGCTACACCTTC.

V gene TRBV5-1 combines with J gene TRBJ1-4; D possibly corresponds to TRBD1 (6 bases). The ends were cut back, 4 bases at V and 3 bases at J, with 13 bases in the middle. CDR3 length: 15 residues. From germline, CDR1 is SGHRS and CDR2 YFSETQ. The DNA of the CDR3 is TGCGCCAGCAGCGGCCAGGGGCAGGCTAATGAAAAACTGTTTTTT. Residues: CASSGQGQANEKLFF.

J is TRBJ2-3 and V is TRBV19; D is unclear. The CDR3 extends over 16 amino acids. The V gene's germline CDR1 is LNHDA and CDR2 SQIVND (reference sequence). The ends were cut back, 0 bases at V and 2 bases at J, with 12 bases in the middle. CDR3 nucleotide sequence: TGTGCCAGTAGTATAGATCCCCAGTTGTACACAGATACGCAGTATTTT. The encoded protein is CASSIDPQLYTDTQYF.

The gene calls are TRBV24-1 and TRBJ1-5, with TRBD1 as a possible D gene (5 bases). Germline assignment: CDR1 KGHDR and CDR2 SFDVKD. The CDR3 consists of 12 residues. Trimming removed 6 bases from V and 6 bases from J, with 8 bases in between. CDR3 protein: CATSQGSQPQHF. The CDR3 DNA follows: TGTGCCACCAGTCAGGGCAGTCAGCCCCAGCATTTT.

The chain employs TRBV7-9 and TRBJ2-7, with TRBD1 matching 10 bases. The CDR3 is 17 residues long. With 5 bases clipped from V and 4 bases from J, the junction kept 14 bases outside the gene matches. In germline, CDR1 is SEHNR, CDR2 FQNEAQ (reference sequence). DNA of the CDR3: TGTGCCAGCAGCCGAGATACACCGGGACAGGGGATTTACGAGCAGTACTTC. Protein sequence: CASSRDTPGQGIYEQYF.

The chain carries TRBV19 and TRBJ2-2; no clear D gene. The germline gives CDR1 LNHDA, CDR2 SQIVND (reference sequence). The V gene lost 3 bases and the J gene lost 1 base, with 6 bases spanning the gap. The CDR3 contains 14 residues. CDR3 coding DNA: TGTGCCAGTAGTATTGAGCGGAACACCGGGGAGCTGTTTTTT. This codes for CASSIERNTGELFF.

This clone was recorded only once. V usage is TRBV27 and J usage is TRBJ2-6, with 11 nucleotides matching TRBD1. Germline CDR1 MNHEY, CDR2 SMNVEV (reference sequence). The CDR3 is 18 amino acids. With V trimmed by 5 bases and J by 4 bases, 10 bases remained unmatched. CDR3 DNA: TGTGCCAGCAGTACAACCGGGACAGGGGGTACGGGGGCCAACGTCCTGACTTTC. Its protein product is CASSTTGTGGTGANVLTF.

CDR3 sequence: CASSATGWQDYGYTF. CDR3 DNA: TGTGCCAGCAGCGCCACAGGGTGGCAAGACTATGGCTACACCTTC. The V gene is TRBV9, the J gene TRBJ1-2, with D possibly being TRBD1 (6 bases). CDR1 is SGDLS and CDR2 is YYNGEE in the germline V gene. This CDR3 region has 15 residues. V was cut by 3 bases and J by 3 bases, with 15 bases left in between.

The chain carries TRBV5-1 and TRBJ2-1, with D unclear. The V and J ends lost 0 bases and 2 bases respectively, with 9 bases between them. The CDR3 spans 15 residues. Germline V gives CDR1 SGHRS, CDR2 YFSETQ. The CDR3 DNA follows: TGCGCCAGCAGCTTGGTGCCAGAGGCCTACAATGAGCAGTTCTTC. Its translation: CASSLVPEAYNEQFF. The complete variable domain, with remaining parts taken from reference TRBV5-1 and TRBJ2-1, reads KAGVTQTPRYLIKTRGQQVTLSCSPISGHRSVSWYQQTPGQGLQFLFEYFSETQRNKGNFPGRFSGRQFSNSRSEMNVSTLELGDSALYLCASSLVPEAYNEQFFGPGTRLTVL.

This clone was recorded only once. The V gene is TRBV2, the J gene TRBJ2-5; 10 nucleotides line up with TRBD1. Germline V lookup: CDR1 SNHLY, CDR2 FYNNEI. With 6 bases clipped from V and 8 bases from J, the junction kept 12 bases outside the gene matches. The CDR3 has 15 residues. CDR3 in DNA: TGTGCCAGCAGGGACGGGACAGGGGCCCAGTTAACCCAGTACTTC. Translated: CASRDGTGAQLTQYF.

This clone appeared once. The gene calls are TRBV7-2 and TRBJ2-3; the D gene is possibly TRBD2 (6 bases). Looked up from germline, CDR1 is SGHTA and CDR2 is FQGNSA. Trimming removed 4 bases at V and 4 bases at J, with 18 bases between. This CDR3 comprises 16 residues. CDR3 loop: CASSSRLGVGADTQYF. Written as DNA, the CDR3 is TGTGCCAGCAGCTCCCGACTAGGAGTTGGCGCAGATACGCAGTATTTT.

This chain uses TRBV3-1 (or the pseudogene TRBV3-2) with TRBJ2-1, with a tentative D call TRBD1 (6 bases). Trimming shortened V by 1 base and J by 4 bases, and 11 bases separated the two germline ends. The CDR3 extends over 15 amino acids. Germline CDR1 and CDR2: LGHDT and YNNKEL (reference sequence). The CDR3 region is CASSQAVQGYNEQFF. Here the CDR3 DNA reads TGTGCCAGCAGCCAAGCGGTTCAGGGGTACAATGAGCAGTTCTTC.

The rearrangement joins TRBV2 to TRBJ2-2; TRBD2 is a possible D gene (5 bases). CDR3 size: 13 residues. The germline V gene encodes CDR1 SNHLY and CDR2 FYNNEI. V lost 6 bases and J 2 bases, leaving 7 bases between the germline ends. CDR3 region: CASSRENTGELFF. CDR3 DNA sequence: TGTGCCAGCAGCCGGGAAAACACCGGGGAGCTGTTTTTT.

The chain joins TRBV19 to TRBJ1-1; D perhaps matches TRBD1 (6 bases). V gave up 8 bases and J gave up 7 bases, with 20 bases separating them. The germline V gene has CDR1 LNHDA and CDR2 SQIVND (reference sequence). CDR3 size: 14 residues. CDR3 in DNA: TGTGCCAGTCGGACAGTCCCAGGGGCGATTGAAGCTTTCTTT. Protein product: CASRTVPGAIEAFF.

The chain is built from TRBV9 and TRBJ2-1; tentative D call: TRBD1 (5 bases). Germline V gene sequence: CDR1 SGDLS, CDR2 YYNGEE. The ends were cut back, 0 bases at V and 2 bases at J, with 9 bases in the middle. The CDR3 extends over 15 amino acids. CDR3 coding DNA: TGTGCCAGCAGCGTAGAAGGGGCTGCCTACAATGAGCAGTTCTTC. Translating gives CASSVEGAAYNEQFF.

The gene calls are TRBV18 and TRBJ2-1; possibly TRBD1 for D (5 bases). From germline, CDR1 is KGHSH and CDR2 LQKENI. Trimming cost V 4 bases and J 5 bases, with 15 bases left between them. The CDR3 is 15 residues long. CDR3 sequence (DNA): TGTGCCAGCTCACTAATCTGGACACCAGACAATGAGCAGTTCTTC. Residues: CASSLIWTPDNEQFF. Combining the CDR3 with reference TRBV18 and TRBJ2-1 gives the whole variable domain NAGVMQNPRHLVRRRGQEARLRCSPMKGHSHVYWYRQLPEEGLKFMVYLQKENIIDESGMPKERFSAEFPKEGPSILRIQQVVRGDSAAYFCASSLIWTPDNEQFFGPGTRLTVL.

A single count supports this clone. The rearrangement joins TRBV18 to TRBJ2-3; TRBD2 is a possible D gene (5 bases). The V gene's germline CDR1 is KGHSH and CDR2 LQKENI. This CDR3 spans 15 amino acids. V lost 4 bases, J lost 1 base, and 12 bases lay in between. The CDR3 sequence: CASSLGLGGTDTQYF. The CDR3 DNA reads as TGTGCCAGCTCACTAGGACTGGGAGGCACAGATACGCAGTATTTT.

The V call is TRBV25-1, the J call TRBJ1-3; 7 bases match TRBD1. Trimming took 5 bases from V and 0 from J; bases not matched to a gene: 7. The CDR3 consists of 16 residues. Germline assignment: CDR1 MGHDK and CDR2 SYGVNS. CDR3 residues: CASSTLQGSSGNTIYF. The CDR3 coding sequence is TGTGCCAGCAGTACCCTACAGGGGAGCTCTGGAAACACCATATATTTT.

The chain employs TRBV5-1 and TRBJ2-7; 13 nucleotides align to TRBD2. This CDR3 has 15 residues. V was pared by 4 bases and J by 5 bases, with 6 bases of the junction left unmatched. Germline V gene sequence: CDR1 SGHRS, CDR2 YFSETQ. The CDR3 loop is CASSNGTSGTHEQYF. For the CDR3, the DNA is TGCGCCAGCAGCAACGGGACTAGCGGGACCCACGAGCAGTACTTC.